Listed below are T cell receptor beta chains from one sample, sequenced in a study of shared clonotypes between healthy human individuals. Measured with immunoSEQ multiplex PCR; TCRdb has only the in-frame clones, and not every one. The sample carries roughly 2,500,000 clones, over 85% recorded once. Specimen: naive CD4+ T cells from PBMCs. These receptors all come from a man younger than 35 in good health. Some clones in this sample may be carry-over from other donors' samples. Both conserved end residues are part of each CDR3. A D gene is named only where the DNA matches it firmly. For some rows the clone size is stated as once, few or many, or as a class when expanded; others skip it.

j_gene,v_gene,d_gene,abundance,CDR3aa,CDR3nt
TRBJ1-3,TRBV7-9,-,once,CASSLSVQGNKGNTIYF,TGTGCCAGCAGCTTATCCGTACAGGGAAATAAAGGAAACACCATATATTTT
TRBJ2-4,TRBV29-1,TRBD1,-,CSVRPGQGRPLAKNIQYF,TGCAGCGTCCGGCCGGGACAGGGAAGGCCTCTAGCCAAAAACATTCAGTACTTC
TRBJ1-1,TRBV5-1,-,-,CASSGGQINTEAFF,TGCGCCAGCAGCGGAGGACAGATAAACACTGAAGCTTTCTTT
TRBJ2-6,TRBV2,TRBD1,-,CASSQGVDGANVLTF,TGTGCCAGCTCCCAGGGGGTCGACGGGGCCAACGTCCTGACTTTC
TRBJ1-5,TRBV28,TRBD1,-,CASTPRDRGREPQHF,TGTGCCAGCACTCCCAGGGACAGGGGTAGAGAGCCCCAGCATTTT
TRBJ2-6,TRBV19,-,once,CASSIFVRANSGANVLTF,TGTGCCAGTAGTATTTTTGTCAGGGCGAACTCTGGGGCCAACGTCCTGACTTTC
TRBJ2-1,TRBV28,-,-,CATFSGWTNEQFF,TGTGCCACCTTCTCCGGGTGGACCAATGAGCAGTTCTTC
TRBJ2-3,TRBV19,TRBD1,-,CASSTVPGQGDTQYF,TGTGCCAGTAGTACAGTCCCGGGACAGGGAGATACGCAGTATTTT
TRBJ2-1,TRBV9,-,-,CASSVAPSYNEQFF,TGTGCCAGCAGCGTAGCGCCCTCCTACAATGAGCAGTTCTTC
TRBJ2-3,TRBV7-3,-,few,CASSLIDTDTQYF,TGTGCCAGCAGCTTAATCGACACAGATACGCAGTATTTT
TRBJ2-1,TRBV29-1,TRBD1,-,CSVWGGTGVPTSSYNEQFF,TGCAGCGTCTGGGGGGGGACAGGGGTCCCAACTAGCTCCTACAATGAGCAGTTCTTC
TRBJ1-1,TRBV30,-,few,CAWSAVTMNTEAFF,TGTGCCTGGAGCGCCGTGACTATGAACACTGAAGCTTTCTTT
TRBJ1-2,TRBV6-6,-,-,CASSFQEGYGYTF,TGTGCCAGCAGTTTTCAAGAGGGCTATGGCTACACCTTC
TRBJ2-1,TRBV9,TRBD1,-,CASSVTGTVTYNEQFF,TGTGCCAGCAGCGTAACCGGGACAGTGACTTACAATGAGCAGTTCTTC
TRBJ1-1,TRBV28,-,-,CASRSAGTRNTEAFF,TGTGCCAGCAGGTCAGCCGGGACCCGGAACACTGAAGCTTTCTTT
TRBJ2-7,TRBV4-1,TRBD1,-,CASSEQRVRGQTYEQYF,TGCGCCAGCAGCGAACAGAGGGTCAGGGGACAGACCTACGAGCAGTACTTC
TRBJ2-1,TRBV10-3,TRBD1,once,CAINQGAPNEQFF,TGTGCCATCAACCAGGGGGCCCCAAATGAGCAGTTCTTC
TRBJ2-5,TRBV11-3,-,-,CASSLGGYQETQYF,TGTGCCAGCAGCTTAGGGGGGTACCAAGAGACCCAGTACTTC
TRBJ1-1,TRBV6-5,-,-,CASTRLGGLTEAFF,TGTGCCAGCACCCGACTCGGGGGGCTCACTGAAGCTTTCTTT
TRBJ2-6,TRBV18,-,-,CASSPVTRGANVLTF,TGTGCCAGCTCACCGGTGACTCGCGGGGCCAACGTCCTGACTTTC
TRBJ2-1,TRBV7-9,-,-,CASSLADGGAGSYYNEQFF,TGTGCCAGCAGCTTAGCCGATGGAGGGGCGGGAAGCTACTACAATGAGCAGTTCTTC
TRBJ1-1,TRBV4-1,-,-,CASSQDLIRVEAFF,TGCGCCAGCAGCCAAGATTTAATACGAGTGGAAGCTTTCTTT
TRBJ2-2,TRBV7-9,TRBD1,-,CASRSNRGNVSGELFF,TGTGCCAGCAGATCAAACAGGGGCAACGTTAGCGGGGAGCTGTTTTTT
TRBJ2-5,TRBV5-4,-,once,CASLVQGRETQYF,TGTGCCAGCCTGGTTCAGGGACGAGAGACCCAGTACTTC
TRBJ1-2,TRBV5-4,-,-,CASSLAPGTYGYTF,TGTGCCAGCAGCTTGGCCCCAGGAACCTATGGCTACACCTTC
TRBJ1-1,TRBV7-9,-,few,CASSPTGGAEAFF,TGTGCCAGCAGCCCTACCGGAGGGGCTGAAGCTTTCTTT
TRBJ1-1,TRBV7-9,-,few,CASSLSGGSTEAFF,TGTGCCAGCAGCTTAAGCGGCGGGAGCACTGAAGCTTTCTTT
TRBJ2-7,TRBV5-4,TRBD2,few,CASSGGLAGTTYEQYF,TGTGCCAGCAGCGGAGGACTAGCGGGAACCACCTACGAGCAGTACTTC
TRBJ2-7,TRBV11-2,TRBD1,-,CASSLSGQGEQYF,TGTGCCAGCAGCCTATCAGGACAGGGCGAGCAGTACTTC
TRBJ1-6,TRBV30,TRBD1,-,CAWSVGGADSPLHF,TGTGCCTGGAGTGTAGGGGGCGCGGATTCACCCCTCCACTTT
TRBJ1-2,TRBV6-6,-,-,CASSNRAGGYTF,TGTGCCAGCAGCAACAGGGCAGGAGGCTACACCTTC
TRBJ2-7,TRBV7-2,-,-,CASSLAGQGLVGRWVEQYF,TGTGCCAGCAGCTTAGCCGGGCAGGGGCTAGTCGGGAGGTGGGTTGAGCAGTACTTC
TRBJ1-5,TRBV7-2,-,-,CASSLLGQLLGPQHF,TGTGCCAGCAGCTTACTGGGTCAGCTGCTGGGGCCCCAGCATTTT
TRBJ1-1,TRBV10-3,TRBD1,few,CAIRPGQGLVTEAFF,TGTGCCATCAGGCCGGGACAGGGTCTTGTCACTGAAGCTTTCTTT
TRBJ2-1,TRBV10-3,-,-,CAISSLGMTYNEQFF,TGTGCCATCAGTTCCCTGGGGATGACCTACAATGAGCAGTTCTTC
TRBJ1-1,TRBV4-3,-,-,CASSQVDRNTEAFF,TGCGCCAGCAGCCAAGTTGATAGGAACACTGAAGCTTTCTTT
TRBJ2-7,TRBV15,TRBD1,-,CATRAGTGDSYEQYF,TGTGCCACCAGGGCCGGGACAGGGGACTCCTACGAGCAGTACTTC
TRBJ1-4,TRBV19,TRBD1,-,CASSLYRGPGNEKLFF,TGTGCCAGTAGTCTTTACAGGGGGCCGGGTAATGAAAAACTGTTTTTT
TRBJ2-2,TRBV2,TRBD2,-,CASSEMGTTTGELFF,TGTGCCAGCAGTGAGATGGGGACTACTACCGGGGAGCTGTTTTTT
TRBJ1-2,TRBV11-2,-,-,CASSPTAPYGYTF,TGTGCCAGCAGCCCGACAGCCCCTTATGGCTACACCTTC